This TCR beta chain is from a study of a mutant IDH1 vaccine in newly diagnosed glioma. On the study more broadly: Former treatment meant radiotherapy, temozolomide, or both; the majority had gotten both. Whole-study results and caveats: Any relationship between pseudoprogression and changes in top peripheral T cell clonotypes seemed absent.

With respect to this clone: Its antigen is unidentified.

TCRdb keeps only in-frame clones here, not all; method: immunoSEQ multiplex PCR. The sample has around 92,000 clones, 83% seen once. V was pared by 6 bases and J by 4 bases, with 11 bases of the junction left unmatched. CDR1 and CDR2 (germline): MNHEY, SVGAGI. The length of the CDR3 is 15 residues. Regarding time point: baseline, week 1 (first vaccination visit). As to treatment: pre-vaccination baseline after standard-of-care therapy. Sequencing was performed on PBMCs, taken from a glioma patient treated with radiotherapy, temozolomide or both. This TCR derives from a woman in her fifties or sixties with glioma. The V call is TRBV6-5, the J call TRBJ2-7, with 8 bases that match TRBD1. For the CDR3, the DNA is TGTGCCAGCAGGATTACGTCAGGGGGCCATTACGAGCAGTACTTC. Translated: CASRITSGGHYEQYF.